Sequencing of this T cell receptor (beta chain) was carried out in a study of T cells in Graves' hyperthyroidism and ophthalmopathy. This clonotype was picked up many times. It was RNA transcripts that yielded the amplified TCR beta CDR3 regions. An initial round of RT-PCR targeting the TCR CDR3 relied on the HTBI primer set. Each CDR3 protein gets one entry after TCRdb re-called the multiplex PCR reads with MiXCR. The table has around 240,000 distinct CDR3 sequences, about 16% seen once. CDR1 and CDR2 from the germline V gene are SGHRS and YFSETQ. V was clipped by 4 bases and J by 4 bases; unmatched bases: 8. The CDR3 covers 16 residues.

The sequenced material came from blood. This clonotype was obtained from a woman aged 18-29 years with Graves' ophthalmopathy. V gene TRBV5-1 combines with J gene TRBJ2-1, with 10 positions matching TRBD1. CDR3 amino acids: CASSDRTGGRYNEQFF. CDR3 DNA sequence: TGCGCCAGCAGCGATAGGACAGGGGGACGTTACAATGAGCAGTTCTTC.